Below, 10 T cell receptor beta chains from the same sample are listed, as sequenced in a study of T cells in Graves' hyperthyroidism and ophthalmopathy. What was amplified from RNA transcripts were TCR beta CDR3 regions. Carried out on the TCR CDR3, a first-round RT-PCR used the HTBI primer set. TCRdb re-called the multiplex PCR reads through MiXCR, storing one row per CDR3 protein. The data show approximately 640,000 distinct CDR3 sequences, roughly 17% seen once. The sequenced sample consisted of blood. These receptor sequences come from a woman aged 30 to 39 with Graves' hyperthyroidism.

This clonotype was counted ten times or more. The chain is built from TRBV11-2 and TRBJ2-3, with D hard to call. Per the germline V gene, CDR1 is SGHAT and CDR2 is FQNNGV. This CDR3 region has 13 residues. V dropped 0 bases and J dropped 5 bases, with 6 bases sitting between them. The CDR3 nucleotides are TGTGCCAGCAGCTTAGAGAGACAAGATACGCAGTATTTT. It specifies CASSLERQDTQYF.

The V gene is TRBV5-1, the J gene TRBJ2-3, with D hard to call. This CDR3 contains 15 residues. V lost 4 bases to trimming and J lost 0 bases, with 12 bases between them. The germline V gene has CDR1 SGHRS and CDR2 YFSETQ. DNA of the CDR3: TGCGCCAGCAGCCCCGGATATGGTAGCACAGATACGCAGTATTTT. Its protein product is CASSPGYGSTDTQYF.

The V call is TRBV27, the J call TRBJ2-7, with a tentative D call TRBD2 (6 bases). Germline V gene sequence: CDR1 MNHEY, CDR2 SMNVEV (reference sequence). V was clipped by 3 bases and J by 3 bases, with 15 bases between them. This CDR3 spans 15 amino acids. The CDR3 sequence is CASSLYRDSYYEQYF. The CDR3 DNA sequence: TGTGCCAGCAGTTTGTATCGGGACTCATACTACGAGCAGTACTTC.

The J gene is TRBJ2-5, the V gene TRBV6-2 or TRBV6-3, with D perhaps being TRBD1 or TRBD2 (5 bases each). CDR1 is MNHEY, CDR2 SVGEGT, per germline. Trimming pared 2 bases from V and 2 bases from J, leaving 24 bases between. The CDR3 contains 19 residues. CDR3 loop: CASSYRPTLGRGAQETQYF. CDR3 coding DNA: TGTGCCAGCAGTTACAGACCTACGCTGGGACGGGGAGCACAAGAGACCCAGTACTTC.

This clonotype came up a few times. The V gene is TRBV14, the J gene TRBJ2-3; 11 bases line up with TRBD2. This CDR3 is built from 16 residues. V dropped 5 bases and J dropped 2; count of bases not matched to a gene: 6. Looked up from germline, CDR1 is SGHDN and CDR2 is FVKESK. The CDR3 is CASSFLAGGLTDTQYF. The CDR3, as DNA: TGTGCCAGCAGCTTCCTAGCGGGAGGACTCACAGATACGCAGTATTTT.

This clonotype was observed many times. The CDR3 is CASSSGTGREQYF. The CDR3 DNA is TGTGCCAGCAGTTCCGGGACAGGGAGAGAGCAGTACTTC. J is TRBJ2-7 and V is TRBV12-3 or TRBV12-4; 9 bases align to TRBD1. Trimming at V came to 4 bases and at J to 7 bases, leaving 5 bases not matched to a gene. This CDR3 contains 13 residues.

This clonotype was detected many times. The chain combines TRBV7-8 with TRBJ2-4; D is perhaps TRBD2 (5 bases). The V end lost 4 bases, the J end lost 9 bases, and 10 bases lay between the germline ends. Germline V gives CDR1 SGHVS, CDR2 FQNEAQ. The CDR3 has 12 amino acids. This chain's CDR3 is CASSSRRGIQYF. Written as DNA, the CDR3 is TGTGCCAGCAGCTCTCGACGGGGCATTCAGTACTTC.

This clonotype was counted many times. This chain connects TRBV27 to TRBJ2-7, with TRBD1 matching over 8 bases. The ends lost 7 bases at V and 1 base at J; junction bases unmatched: 3. Germline V gene sequence: CDR1 MNHEY, CDR2 SMNVEV (reference sequence). CDR3 length: 13 amino acids. The CDR3 bases are TGTGCCAGCATGCGGACAGGGTCCTACGAGCAGTACTTC. Its translation: CASMRTGSYEQYF.

This clonotype was observed many times. The J gene is TRBJ2-3, the V gene TRBV12-5; D remains ambiguous. V was shortened by 5 bases and J by 9 bases, with 18 bases between the two germline ends. The CDR3 totals 14 residues. Germline V lookup: CDR1 LGHNT, CDR2 FRNRAP. For the CDR3, the DNA is TGTGCTAGTGGTCAACCCCGACCGCTAGAGACGCAGTATTTT. Protein product: CASGQPRPLETQYF.

The J gene is TRBJ2-2, the V gene TRBV15; either TRBD1 or TRBD2 may fit D (5 bases each). There are 13 residues in the CDR3. The germline V gene has CDR1 LNHNV and CDR2 YYDKDF (reference sequence). Trimming removed 5 bases from V and 6 bases from J, with 10 bases in between. As DNA, the CDR3 is TGTGCCACCAGCGAGGGGCGGGCCGGGGAGCTGTTTTTT. Protein: CATSEGRAGELFF.